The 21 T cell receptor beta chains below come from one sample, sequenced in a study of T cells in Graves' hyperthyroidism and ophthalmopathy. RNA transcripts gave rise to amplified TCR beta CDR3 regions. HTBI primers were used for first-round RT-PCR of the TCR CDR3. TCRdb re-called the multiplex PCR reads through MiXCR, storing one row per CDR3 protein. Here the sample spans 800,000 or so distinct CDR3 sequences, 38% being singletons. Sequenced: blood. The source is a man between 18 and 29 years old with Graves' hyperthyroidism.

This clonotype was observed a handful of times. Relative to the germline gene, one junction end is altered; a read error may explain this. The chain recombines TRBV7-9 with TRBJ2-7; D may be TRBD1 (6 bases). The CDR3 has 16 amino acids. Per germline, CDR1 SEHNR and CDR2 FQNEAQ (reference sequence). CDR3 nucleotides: TGCGCCAGCAGCCAGGACTCTGGACAGACGACCTACGAGCAGTACTTC. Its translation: CASSQDSGQTTYEQYF. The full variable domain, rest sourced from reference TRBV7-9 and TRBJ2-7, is DTGVSQNPRHKITKRGQNVTFRCDPISEHNRLYWYRQTLGQGPEFLTYFQNEAQLEKSRLLSDRFSAERPKGSFSTLEIQRTEQGDSAMYLCASSQDSGQTTYEQYFGPGTRLTVT.

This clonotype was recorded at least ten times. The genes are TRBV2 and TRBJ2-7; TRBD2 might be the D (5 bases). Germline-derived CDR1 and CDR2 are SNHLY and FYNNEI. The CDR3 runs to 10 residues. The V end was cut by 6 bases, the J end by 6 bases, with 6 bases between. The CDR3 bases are TGTGCCAGCAGGGGAGTCGAGCAGTACTTC. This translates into CASRGVEQYF.

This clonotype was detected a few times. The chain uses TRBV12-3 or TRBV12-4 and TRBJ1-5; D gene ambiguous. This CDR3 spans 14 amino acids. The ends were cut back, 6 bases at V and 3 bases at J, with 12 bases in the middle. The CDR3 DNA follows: TGTGCCAGCAGCTTCGCCAGCTACAATCAGCCCCAGCATTTT. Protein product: CASSFASYNQPQHF.

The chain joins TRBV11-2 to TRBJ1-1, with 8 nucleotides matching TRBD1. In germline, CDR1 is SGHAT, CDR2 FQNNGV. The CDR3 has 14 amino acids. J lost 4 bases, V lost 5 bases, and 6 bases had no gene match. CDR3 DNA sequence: TGTGCCAGCAGCCACGGGACAGGACGCACTGAAGCTTTCTTT. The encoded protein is CASSHGTGRTEAFF.

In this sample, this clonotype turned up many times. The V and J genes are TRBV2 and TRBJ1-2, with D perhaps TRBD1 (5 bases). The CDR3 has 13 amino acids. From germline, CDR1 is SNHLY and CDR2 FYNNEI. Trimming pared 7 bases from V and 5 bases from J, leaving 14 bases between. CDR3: CASIVQGEYGYTF. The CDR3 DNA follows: TGTGCCAGCATAGTTCAAGGGGAATATGGCTACACCTTC.

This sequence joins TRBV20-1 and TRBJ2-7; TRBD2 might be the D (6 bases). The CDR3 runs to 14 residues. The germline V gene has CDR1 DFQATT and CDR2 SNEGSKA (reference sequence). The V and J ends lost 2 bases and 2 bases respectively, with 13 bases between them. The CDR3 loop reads CSARLTGSTYEQYF. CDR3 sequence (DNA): TGCAGTGCTAGATTAACCGGGAGTACCTACGAGCAGTACTTC.

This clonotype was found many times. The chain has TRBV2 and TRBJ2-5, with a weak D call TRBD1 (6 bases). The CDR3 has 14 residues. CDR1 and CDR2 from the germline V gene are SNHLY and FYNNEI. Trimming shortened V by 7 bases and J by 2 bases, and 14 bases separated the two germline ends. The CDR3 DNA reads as TGTGCCAGCATGGGACACTCTCATCAAGAGACCCAGTACTTC. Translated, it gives CASMGHSHQETQYF. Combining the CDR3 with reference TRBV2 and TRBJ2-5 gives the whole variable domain EPEVTQTPSHQVTQMGQEVILRCVPISNHLYFYWYRQILGQKVEFLVSFYNNEISEKSEIFDDQFSVERPDGSNFTLKIRSTKLEDSAMYFCASMGHSHQETQYFGPGTRLLVL.

The CDR3 spells CASSYGGRFDGYTF. The CDR3 DNA reads as TGTGCCAGCAGTTACGGGGGGCGGTTCGATGGCTACACCTTC. V and J are TRBV6-5 and TRBJ1-2, with D tentatively TRBD1 (6 bases). Germline V gene data show CDR1 as MNHEY and CDR2 as SVGAGI. CDR3 size: 14 residues. V was clipped by 2 bases and J by 6 bases, with 13 bases between them.

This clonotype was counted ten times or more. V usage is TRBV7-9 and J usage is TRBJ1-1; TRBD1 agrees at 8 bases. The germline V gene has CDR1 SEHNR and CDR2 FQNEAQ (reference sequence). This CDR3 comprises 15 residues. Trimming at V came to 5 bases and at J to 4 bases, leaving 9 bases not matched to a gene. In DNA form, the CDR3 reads TGTGCCAGCAGCATGACAGGGGTCACGAGCACTGAAGCTTTCTTT. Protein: CASSMTGVTSTEAFF.

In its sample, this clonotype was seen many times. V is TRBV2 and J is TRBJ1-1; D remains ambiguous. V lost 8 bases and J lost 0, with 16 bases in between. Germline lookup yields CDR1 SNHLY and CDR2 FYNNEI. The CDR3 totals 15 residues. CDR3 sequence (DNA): TGTGCCAGCGAAGGAACTGACACCATGAACACTGAAGCTTTCTTT. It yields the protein CASEGTDTMNTEAFF.

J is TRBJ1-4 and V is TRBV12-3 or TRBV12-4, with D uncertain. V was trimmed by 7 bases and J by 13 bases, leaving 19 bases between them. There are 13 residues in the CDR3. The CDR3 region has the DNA TGTGCCAGCACTCATCAGGTCGGCAACAGACTGTTTTTT. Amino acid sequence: CASTHQVGNRLFF.

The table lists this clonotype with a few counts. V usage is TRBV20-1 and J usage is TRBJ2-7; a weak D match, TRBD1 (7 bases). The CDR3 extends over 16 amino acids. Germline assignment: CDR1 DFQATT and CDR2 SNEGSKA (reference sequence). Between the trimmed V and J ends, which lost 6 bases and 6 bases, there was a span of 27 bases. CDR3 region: CSARTPQGGPRGEQYF. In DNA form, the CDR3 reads TGCAGTGCACGGACCCCCCAGGGGGGCCCACGGGGCGAGCAGTACTTC.

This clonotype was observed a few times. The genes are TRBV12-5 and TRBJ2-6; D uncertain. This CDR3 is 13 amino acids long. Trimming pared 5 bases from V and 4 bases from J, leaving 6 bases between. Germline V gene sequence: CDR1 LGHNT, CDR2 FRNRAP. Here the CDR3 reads CASGPQGANVLTF. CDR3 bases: TGTGCTAGTGGTCCACAAGGGGCCAACGTCCTGACTTTC.

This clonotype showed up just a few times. CDR3 residues: CSARDRRDRGTEAFF. The CDR3 DNA is TGCAGTGCTAGAGATAGGAGGGACCGGGGGACTGAAGCTTTCTTT. The J gene is TRBJ1-1, the V gene TRBV20-1; D may be TRBD1 (5 bases). CDR3 length: 15 amino acids. Germline loops: CDR1 DFQATT, CDR2 SNEGSKA (reference sequence). Trimming removed 0 bases at V and 5 bases at J, with 16 bases between.

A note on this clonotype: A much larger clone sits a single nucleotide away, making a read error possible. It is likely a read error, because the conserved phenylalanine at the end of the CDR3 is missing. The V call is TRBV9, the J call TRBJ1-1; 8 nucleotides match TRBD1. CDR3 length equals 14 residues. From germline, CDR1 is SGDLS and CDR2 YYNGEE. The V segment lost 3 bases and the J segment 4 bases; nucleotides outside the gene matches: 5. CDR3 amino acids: CASSGGQGGTEAFL. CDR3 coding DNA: TGTGCCAGCAGCGGAGGACAGGGCGGCACTGAAGCTTTCCTT.

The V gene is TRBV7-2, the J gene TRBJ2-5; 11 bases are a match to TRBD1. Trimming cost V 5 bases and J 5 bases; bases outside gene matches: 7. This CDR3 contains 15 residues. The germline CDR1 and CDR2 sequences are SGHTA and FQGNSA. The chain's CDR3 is CASSPWTGGAETQYF. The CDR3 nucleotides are TGTGCCAGCAGCCCCTGGACAGGGGGCGCTGAGACCCAGTACTTC. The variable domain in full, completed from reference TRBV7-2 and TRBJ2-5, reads GAGVSQSPSNKVTEKGKDVELRCDPISGHTALYWYRQSLGQGLEFLIYFQGNSAPDKSGLPSDRFSAERTGGSVSTLTIQRTQQEDSAVYLCASSPWTGGAETQYFGPGTRLLVL.

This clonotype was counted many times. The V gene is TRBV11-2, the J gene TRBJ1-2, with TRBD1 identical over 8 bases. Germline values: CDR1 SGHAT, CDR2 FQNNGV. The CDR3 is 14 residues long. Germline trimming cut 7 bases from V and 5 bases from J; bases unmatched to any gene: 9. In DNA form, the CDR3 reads TGTGCCAGCACGGGAGTCAGGGGGCTGTATGGCTACACCTTC. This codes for CASTGVRGLYGYTF.

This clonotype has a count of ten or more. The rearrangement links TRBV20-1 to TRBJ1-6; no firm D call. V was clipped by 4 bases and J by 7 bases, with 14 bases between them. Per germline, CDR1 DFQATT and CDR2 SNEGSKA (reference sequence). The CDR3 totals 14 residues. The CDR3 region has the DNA TGCAGTGCTAACATCATGTTAGGCAATTCACCCCTCCACTTT. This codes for CSANIMLGNSPLHF.

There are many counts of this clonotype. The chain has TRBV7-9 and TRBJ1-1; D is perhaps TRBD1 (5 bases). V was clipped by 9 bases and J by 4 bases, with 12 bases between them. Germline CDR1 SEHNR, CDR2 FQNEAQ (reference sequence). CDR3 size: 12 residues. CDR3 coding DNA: TGTGCCAGTAGTCCAGGGAGCACTGAAGCTTTCTTT. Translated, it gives CASSPGSTEAFF.

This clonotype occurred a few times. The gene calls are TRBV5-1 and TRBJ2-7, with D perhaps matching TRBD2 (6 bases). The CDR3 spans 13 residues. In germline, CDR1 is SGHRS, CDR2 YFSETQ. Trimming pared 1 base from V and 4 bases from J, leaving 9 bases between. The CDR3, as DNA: TGCGCCAGCAGCTTGCGGACTACTTACGAGCAGTACTTC. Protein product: CASSLRTTYEQYF.

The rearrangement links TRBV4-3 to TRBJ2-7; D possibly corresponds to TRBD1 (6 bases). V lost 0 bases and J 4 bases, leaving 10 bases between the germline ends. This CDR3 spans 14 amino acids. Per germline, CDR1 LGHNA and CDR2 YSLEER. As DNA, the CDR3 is TGCGCCAGCAGCCAAGATTTGGACAGTTACGAGCAGTACTTC. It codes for CASSQDLDSYEQYF.